One T cell receptor (beta chain) is described in this entry. One end of the junction is discordant with germline, which a read error may explain. The data stem from a study of metastatic and nonmetastatic thyroid tumors. Using MiXCR, TCRdb reanalyzed the PCR reads. The table lists 15,000 to 20,000 clones, 15% to 19% of them singletons. All patients reached thyroid surgery having received no treatment beforehand. Material: blood. This clonotype originated in a female donor with papillary thyroid cancer or a benign thyroid nodule (not recorded which). Some clones in this sample may be carry-over from other donors' samples.

CDR3 nucleotide sequence: TGTGCCAGCAGTTACGGGGCAAGGCCCGGCGAGCTGGTTTTT. Its protein is CASSYGARPGELVF. This chain connects TRBV6-2 or TRBV6-3 to TRBJ2-2, with D possibly TRBD1 on 5 matching bases. The V gene's germline CDR1 is MNHEY and CDR2 SVGEGT. The CDR3 contains 14 residues.